Following are 11 T cell receptor beta chains from one sample sequenced in a study of siplizumab effects on memory and regulatory T cells. Sequencing used immunoSEQ multiplex PCR; TCRdb keeps in-frame clones, though not all of them. The profile shows 100,000 to 120,000 clones, roughly 89% of them singletons. Sequencing used CD4+ T cells sorted from blood. The receptors stem from a human donor in good health.

The chain carries TRBV10-2 and TRBJ2-1, with 10 nucleotides matching TRBD1. J gave up 5 bases and V 6 bases, and 4 bases lay outside the gene matches. CDR1 is WSHSY, CDR2 SAAADI, per germline. There are 14 residues in the CDR3. CDR3: CASRVDRGDNEQFF. DNA of the CDR3: TGCGCCAGCAGGGTGGACAGGGGGGACAATGAGCAGTTCTTC.

The chain has TRBV7-8 and TRBJ2-3; no reliable D call. The germline V and J ends were trimmed by 3 bases and 1 base, with 11 bases remaining between them. The CDR3 is 15 residues long. Looked up from germline, CDR1 is SGHVS and CDR2 is FQNEAQ. Here the CDR3 reads CASSFGSLGTDTQYF. DNA of the CDR3: TGTGCCAGCAGCTTCGGTTCTCTTGGCACAGATACGCAGTATTTT.

The chain joins TRBV5-4 to TRBJ2-3; 9 bases agree with TRBD1. The CDR3 has 12 residues. With 9 bases clipped from V and 5 bases from J, the junction kept 4 bases outside the gene matches. CDR1 and CDR2 (germline): SGHNT, YYREEE (reference sequence). CDR3 loop: CATTGGVDTQYF. CDR3 nucleotides: TGTGCCACAACAGGGGGCGTAGATACGCAGTATTTT.

The chain has TRBV19 and TRBJ1-4; weak D call: TRBD1 (6 bases). Germline V CDR1 and CDR2: LNHDA, SQIVND (reference sequence). Trimming stripped 3 bases from V and 8 bases from J, with 10 bases between. The CDR3 loop spans 13 amino acids. The CDR3 sequence is CASSIGTREKLFF. The CDR3 nucleotides are TGTGCCAGTAGTATCGGGACAAGGGAAAAACTGTTTTTT.

This clone appeared once. J is TRBJ2-3 and V is TRBV7-3; no clear D gene. Germline CDR1 SGHTA, CDR2 FQGTGA. The CDR3 is 13 residues long. The germline V and J ends were trimmed by 2 bases and 6 bases, with 9 bases remaining between them. CDR3 sequence reads: CASSLGGKDTQYF. In DNA, the CDR3 is TGTGCCAGCAGCTTAGGTGGTAAGGATACGCAGTATTTT.

This clone is a singleton in its sample. This chain links TRBV5-1 with TRBJ2-7; 7 bases line up with TRBD2. Germline CDR1 and CDR2: SGHRS and YFSETQ. V was clipped by 0 bases and J by 0 bases; unmatched bases: 6. The CDR3 covers 16 residues. The CDR3 region is CASSLGGGGSSYEQYF. The CDR3 region has the DNA TGCGCCAGCAGCTTGGGGGGGGGAGGGAGCTCCTACGAGCAGTACTTC.

This chain connects TRBV5-4 to TRBJ2-1; TRBD2 matches at 9 bases. The CDR3 runs to 17 residues. The V gene end was trimmed by 4 bases and the J gene end by 4 bases; junction bases not matched to a gene: 12. Germline lookup yields CDR1 SGHNT and CDR2 YYREEE (reference sequence). CDR3: CASSAGDSGSKYNEQFF. CDR3 nucleotide sequence: TGTGCCAGCAGCGCCGGTGATAGCGGGAGTAAGTACAATGAGCAGTTCTTC.

This chain connects TRBV6-5 to TRBJ2-1, with D possibly TRBD1 on 5 matching bases. The CDR3 spans 12 residues. CDR1 is MNHEY, CDR2 SVGAGI, per germline. The V and J ends lost 8 bases and 14 bases respectively, with 19 bases between them. The CDR3 loop is CASGTRQGTKFF. The CDR3 DNA reads as TGTGCCAGCGGCACCCGCCAGGGAACGAAGTTCTTC.

J is TRBJ2-3 and V is TRBV6-5; D is undetermined. Germline assignment: CDR1 MNHEY and CDR2 SVGAGI. This CDR3 spans 14 amino acids. Deletions cut 0 bases from V and 4 bases from J, with 8 bases between. The CDR3 region is CASSYSKWADTQYF. The DNA for the CDR3 is TGTGCCAGCAGTTACTCGAAATGGGCAGATACGCAGTATTTT.

The rearrangement uses TRBV11-2 and TRBJ2-5, with TRBD1 matching over 10 bases. The CDR3 length is 14 residues. With V trimmed by 5 bases and J by 5 bases, 5 bases remained unmatched. In germline, CDR1 is SGHAT, CDR2 FQNNGV. Written as DNA, the CDR3 is TGTGCCAGCAGCCAGGGACAGGGGCTGGAGACCCAGTACTTC. Amino acids: CASSQGQGLETQYF.

The chain has TRBV18 and TRBJ2-7; 7 bases match TRBD2. Germline CDR1 KGHSH, CDR2 LQKENI. The CDR3 covers 15 residues. V lost 2 bases to trimming and J lost 4 bases; unmatched junction nucleotides: 8. CDR3 in DNA: TGTGCCAGCTCACCATCTGCGGGGGACGGGTACGAGCAGTACTTC. This translates into CASSPSAGDGYEQYF.